This TCR beta chain appears in the sequencing data of a study of blood T cell repertoires in COVID-19. Using immunoSEQ multiplex PCR, the repertoire was profiled, and TCRdb retains in-frame clones only, with some absent. The sample records 400,000 to 550,000 clones, roughly 90% being singletons. The sequenced sample was peripheral blood. This TCR derives from a woman aged 25 to 39 with acute or convalescent COVID-19.

CDR3 protein: CASSQIAGTGAEAFF. In DNA, the CDR3 is TGTGCCAGCAGCCAAATAGCCGGGACAGGGGCTGAAGCTTTCTTT. V gene TRBV14 combines with J gene TRBJ1-1; 10 bases line up with TRBD1. Germline V gives CDR1 SGHDN, CDR2 FVKESK. The CDR3 covers 15 residues. The J segment lost 6 bases and the V segment lost 2 bases, leaving 6 bases of the junction unmatched.